This passage covers 3 T cell receptor beta chains from one sample sequenced in a study of T cells expressing NK-cell markers. TCRdb re-called the 5' RACE reads and shows each CDR3 protein once, DNA omitted. Its listing shows tens of thousands of distinct CDR3 sequences. Sequencing used blood T cells: a sorted CD56 or NKG2C T cell subset, CD4+ or CD8+ T cells, or bulk PBMC T cells (not recorded which). These receptors all come from a woman aged 18 to 75 in good health.

The chain is built from TRBV20-1 and TRBJ2-7. CDR1 DFQATT and CDR2 SNEGSKA come from the germline V gene (reference sequence). CDR3 size: 14 residues. The CDR3 reads CSARDSERAYEQYF.

The chain is built from TRBV2 and TRBJ2-1. Germline V gives CDR1 SNHLY, CDR2 FYNNEI. CDR3 length: 13 residues. CDR3 residues: CASSEYRVGEQFF.

The V gene is TRBV5-1, the J gene TRBJ2-5. From germline, CDR1 is SGHRS and CDR2 YFSETQ. This CDR3 has 14 residues. This chain's CDR3 is CASSLLGNQETQYF.